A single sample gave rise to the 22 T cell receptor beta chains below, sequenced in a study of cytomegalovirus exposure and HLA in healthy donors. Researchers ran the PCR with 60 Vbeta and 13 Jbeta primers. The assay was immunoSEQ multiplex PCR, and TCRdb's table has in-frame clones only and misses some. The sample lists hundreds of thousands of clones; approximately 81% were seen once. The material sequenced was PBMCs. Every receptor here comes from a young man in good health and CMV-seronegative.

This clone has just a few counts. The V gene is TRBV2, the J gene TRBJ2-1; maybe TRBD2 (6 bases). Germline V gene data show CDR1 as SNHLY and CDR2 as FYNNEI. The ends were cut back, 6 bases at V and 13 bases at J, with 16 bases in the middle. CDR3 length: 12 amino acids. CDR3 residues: CASSRTGDRQFF. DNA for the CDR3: TGTGCCAGCAGCAGAACGGGGGATCGACAGTTCTTC.

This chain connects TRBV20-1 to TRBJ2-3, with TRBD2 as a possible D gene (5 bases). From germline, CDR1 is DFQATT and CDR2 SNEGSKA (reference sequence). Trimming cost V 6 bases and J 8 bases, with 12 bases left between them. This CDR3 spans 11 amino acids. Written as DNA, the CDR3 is TGCAGTGCGCCACTGAGGGTTACGCAGTATTTT. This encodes CSAPLRVTQYF.

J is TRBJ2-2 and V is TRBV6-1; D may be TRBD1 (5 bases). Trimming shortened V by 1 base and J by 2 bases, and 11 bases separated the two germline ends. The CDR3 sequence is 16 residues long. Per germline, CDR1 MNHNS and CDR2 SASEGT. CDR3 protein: CASSEGRRTNTGELFF. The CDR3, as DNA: TGTGCCAGCAGTGAAGGGCGGCGGACAAACACCGGGGAGCTGTTTTTT.

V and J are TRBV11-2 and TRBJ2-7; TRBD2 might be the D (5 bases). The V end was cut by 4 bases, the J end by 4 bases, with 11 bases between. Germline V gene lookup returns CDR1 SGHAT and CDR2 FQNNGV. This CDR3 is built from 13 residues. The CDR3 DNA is TGTGCCAGCAGCTACCGAGGGCTTTACGAGCAGTACTTC. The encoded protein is CASSYRGLYEQYF.

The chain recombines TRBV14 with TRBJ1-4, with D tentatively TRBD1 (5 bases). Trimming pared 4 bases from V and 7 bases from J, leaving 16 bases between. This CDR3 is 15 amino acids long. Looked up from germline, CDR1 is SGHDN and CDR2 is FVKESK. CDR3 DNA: TGTGCCAGCAGCCTATCTCGGGGGTCGGGTGAAAAACTGTTTTTT. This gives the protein CASSLSRGSGEKLFF.

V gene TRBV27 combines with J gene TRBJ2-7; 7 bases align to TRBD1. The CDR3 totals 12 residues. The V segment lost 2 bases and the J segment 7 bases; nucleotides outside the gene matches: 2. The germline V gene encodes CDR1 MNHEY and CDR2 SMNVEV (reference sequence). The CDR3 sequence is CASSLTGVEQYF. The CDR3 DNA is TGTGCCAGCAGTTTAACAGGGGTTGAGCAGTACTTC.

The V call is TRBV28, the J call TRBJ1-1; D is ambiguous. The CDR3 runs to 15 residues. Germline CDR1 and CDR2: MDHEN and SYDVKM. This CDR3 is CVTFAGWRMNTEAFF. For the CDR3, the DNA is TGTGTCACATTTGCGGGTTGGAGGATGAACACTGAAGCTTTCTTT.

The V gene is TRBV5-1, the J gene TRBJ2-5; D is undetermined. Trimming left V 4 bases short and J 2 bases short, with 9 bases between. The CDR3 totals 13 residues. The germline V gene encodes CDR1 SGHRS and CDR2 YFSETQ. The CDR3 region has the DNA TGCGCCAGCAGCCCCTCGAGGCAAGAGACCCAGTACTTC. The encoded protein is CASSPSRQETQYF.

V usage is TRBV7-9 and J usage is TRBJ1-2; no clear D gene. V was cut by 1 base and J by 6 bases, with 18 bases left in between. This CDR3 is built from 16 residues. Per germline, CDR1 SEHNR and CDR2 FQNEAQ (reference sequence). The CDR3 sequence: CASSLVVNSYHDGYTF. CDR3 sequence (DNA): TGTGCCAGCAGCTTAGTAGTCAACAGTTACCATGATGGCTACACCTTC.

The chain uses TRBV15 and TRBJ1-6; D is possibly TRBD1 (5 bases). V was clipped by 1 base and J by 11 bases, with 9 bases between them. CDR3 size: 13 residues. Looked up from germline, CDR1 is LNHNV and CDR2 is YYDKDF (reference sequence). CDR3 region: CATSRGVGAPLHF. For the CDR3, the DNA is TGTGCCACCAGCAGAGGTGTAGGGGCACCCCTCCACTTT.

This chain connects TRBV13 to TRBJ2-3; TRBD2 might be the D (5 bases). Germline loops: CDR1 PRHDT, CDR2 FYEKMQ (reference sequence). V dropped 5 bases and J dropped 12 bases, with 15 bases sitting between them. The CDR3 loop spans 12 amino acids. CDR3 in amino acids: CASSPGGLFQYF. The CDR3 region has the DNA TGTGCCAGCAGCCCCGGCGGGCTTTTTCAGTATTTT.

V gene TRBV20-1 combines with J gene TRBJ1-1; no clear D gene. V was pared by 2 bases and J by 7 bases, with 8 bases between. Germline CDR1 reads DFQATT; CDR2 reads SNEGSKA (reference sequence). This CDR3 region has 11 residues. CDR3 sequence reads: CSARQNLEAFF. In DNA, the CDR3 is TGCAGTGCTAGACAGAACCTTGAAGCTTTCTTT.

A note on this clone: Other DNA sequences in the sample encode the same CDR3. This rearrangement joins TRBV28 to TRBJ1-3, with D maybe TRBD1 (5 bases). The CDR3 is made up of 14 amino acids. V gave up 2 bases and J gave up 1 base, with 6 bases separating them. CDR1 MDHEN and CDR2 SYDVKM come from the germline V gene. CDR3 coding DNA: TGTGCCAGCAGTTTAAGGGGATCTGGAAACACCATATATTTT. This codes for CASSLRGSGNTIYF.

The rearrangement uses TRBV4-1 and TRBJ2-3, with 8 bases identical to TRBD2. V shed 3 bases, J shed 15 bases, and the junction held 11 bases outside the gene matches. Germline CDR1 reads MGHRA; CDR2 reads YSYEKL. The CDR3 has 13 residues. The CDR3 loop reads CASSQTAGTREYF. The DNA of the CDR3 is TGCGCCAGCAGCCAGACGGCCGGGACTAGAGAATATTTT.

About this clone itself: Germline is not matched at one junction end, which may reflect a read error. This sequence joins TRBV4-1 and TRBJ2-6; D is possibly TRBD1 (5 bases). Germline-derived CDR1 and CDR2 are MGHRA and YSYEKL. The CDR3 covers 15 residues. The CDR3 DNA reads TGCGCCAGCAGCCTTTCCCCTTCTGGGGCCAGCGTCCTGACTTTC. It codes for CASSLSPSGASVLTF.

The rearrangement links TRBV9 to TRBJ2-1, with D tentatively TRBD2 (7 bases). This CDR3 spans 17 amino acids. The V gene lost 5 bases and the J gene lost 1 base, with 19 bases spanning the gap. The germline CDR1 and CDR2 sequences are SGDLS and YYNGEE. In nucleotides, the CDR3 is TGTGCCAGCAGTGGGGGGAGGGAAGGGGGATCCTACAATGAGCAGTTCTTC. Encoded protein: CASSGGREGGSYNEQFF. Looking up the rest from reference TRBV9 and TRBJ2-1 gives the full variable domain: DSGVTQTPKHLITATGQRVTLRCSPRSGDLSVYWYQQSLDQGLQFLIQYYNGEERAKGNILERFSAQQFPDLHSELNLSSLELGDSALYFCASSGGREGGSYNEQFFGPGTRLTVL.

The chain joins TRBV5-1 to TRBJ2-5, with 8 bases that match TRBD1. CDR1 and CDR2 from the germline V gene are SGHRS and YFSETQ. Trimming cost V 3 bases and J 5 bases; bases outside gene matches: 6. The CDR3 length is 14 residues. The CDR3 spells CASSSGQAGETQYF. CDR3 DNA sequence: TGCGCCAGCAGCTCGGGACAGGCCGGGGAGACCCAGTACTTC.

CDR3 sequence (DNA): TGTGCCAGCAGCCAAGAGAGAGGGACAGGGGGTCAGCCCCAGCATTTT. This encodes CASSQERGTGGQPQHF. This chain joins TRBV4-2 and TRBJ1-5; 11 nucleotides line up with TRBD1. Losses at the gene ends were 0 bases for V and 6 bases for J; bases not matched to a gene: 4. This CDR3 has 16 amino acids. Per the germline V gene, CDR1 is LGHNA and CDR2 is YNFKEQ.

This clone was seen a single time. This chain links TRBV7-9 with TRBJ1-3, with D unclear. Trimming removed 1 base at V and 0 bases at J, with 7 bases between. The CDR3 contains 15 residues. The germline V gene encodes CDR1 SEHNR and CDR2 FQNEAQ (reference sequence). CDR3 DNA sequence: TGTGCCAGCAGCTTAGTAGGGAGCTCTGGAAACACCATATATTTT. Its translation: CASSLVGSSGNTIYF.

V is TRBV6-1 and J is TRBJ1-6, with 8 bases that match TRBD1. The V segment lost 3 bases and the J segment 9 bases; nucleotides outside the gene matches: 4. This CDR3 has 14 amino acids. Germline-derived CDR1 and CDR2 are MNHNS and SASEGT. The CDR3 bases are TGTGCCAGCAGTGACCGTCAGGGGGCTTCACCCCTCCACTTT. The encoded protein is CASSDRQGASPLHF.

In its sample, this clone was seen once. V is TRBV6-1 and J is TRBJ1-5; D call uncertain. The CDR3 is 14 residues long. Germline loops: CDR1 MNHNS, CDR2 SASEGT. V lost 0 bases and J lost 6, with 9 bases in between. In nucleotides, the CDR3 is TGTGCCAGCAGTGAAGCGGGGAGAGTTCAGCCCCAGCATTTT. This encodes CASSEAGRVQPQHF.

CDR3 protein: CASILRGNTIYF. Written as DNA, the CDR3 is TGTGCCAGCATCTTACGGGGAAACACCATATATTTT. V gene TRBV2 combines with J gene TRBJ1-3; D is undetermined. The CDR3 consists of 12 residues. The germline CDR1 and CDR2 sequences are SNHLY and FYNNEI. V dropped 7 bases and J dropped 4 bases, with 8 bases sitting between them.